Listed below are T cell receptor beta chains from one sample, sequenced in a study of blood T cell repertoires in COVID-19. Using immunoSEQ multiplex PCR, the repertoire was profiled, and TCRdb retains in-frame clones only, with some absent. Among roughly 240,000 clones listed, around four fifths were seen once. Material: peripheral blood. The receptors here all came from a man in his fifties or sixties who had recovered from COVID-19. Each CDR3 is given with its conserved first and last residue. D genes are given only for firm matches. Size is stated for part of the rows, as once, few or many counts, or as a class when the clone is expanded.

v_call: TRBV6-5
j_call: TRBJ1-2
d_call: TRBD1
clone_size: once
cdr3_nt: TGTGCCAGTCCGGTTCCCAGGGGGCCTAACTATGGCTACACCTTC
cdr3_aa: CASPVPRGPNYGYTF

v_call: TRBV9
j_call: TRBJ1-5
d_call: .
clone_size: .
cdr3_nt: TGTGCCAGCAGCGTAGGGAACAGCTACAATCAGCCCCAGCATTTT
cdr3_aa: CASSVGNSYNQPQHF

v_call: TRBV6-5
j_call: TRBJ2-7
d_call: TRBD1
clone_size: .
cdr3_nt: TGTGCCAGCCTGCGGCCCGGGACAGGGGGTGTCGAGCAGTACTTC
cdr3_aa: CASLRPGTGGVEQYF

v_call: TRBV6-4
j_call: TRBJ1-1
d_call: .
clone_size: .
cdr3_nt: TGTGCCAGCAGGGACCAGTTGGACAGCCCGTTAGCTTTCTTT
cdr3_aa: CASRDQLDSPLAFF

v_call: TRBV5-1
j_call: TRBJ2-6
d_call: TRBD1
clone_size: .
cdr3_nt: TGCGCCAGCAGACTAAATGGGGACAGGGGAACGGGTGGGGCCAACGTCCTGACTTTC
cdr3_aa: CASRLNGDRGTGGANVLTF

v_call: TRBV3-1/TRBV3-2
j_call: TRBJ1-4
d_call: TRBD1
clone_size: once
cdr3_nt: TGTGCCAGCAGCAAAAACAGGGGTGCTAATGAAAAACTGTTTTTT
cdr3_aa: CASSKNRGANEKLFF

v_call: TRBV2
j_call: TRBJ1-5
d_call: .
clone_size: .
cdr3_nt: TGTGCCAGCAGTGGGGCAGGGGGCAATCAGCCCCAGCATTTT
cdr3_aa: CASSGAGGNQPQHF

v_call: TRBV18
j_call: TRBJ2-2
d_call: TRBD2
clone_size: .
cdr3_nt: TGTGCCAGCTCACCACGGCTAGCGGGAGTTGTCGGGGAGCTGTTTTTT
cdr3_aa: CASSPRLAGVVGELFF

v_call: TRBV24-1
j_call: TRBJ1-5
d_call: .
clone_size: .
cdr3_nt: TGTGCCACCTCTGATAGCGGCAATCAGCCCCAGCATTTT
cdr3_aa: CATSDSGNQPQHF

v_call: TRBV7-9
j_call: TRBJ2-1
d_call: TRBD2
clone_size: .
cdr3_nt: TGTGCCAGCAGCCCCGCGCCGCGCGGGGGGTACAACTACAATGAGCAGTTCTTC
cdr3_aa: CASSPAPRGGYNYNEQFF

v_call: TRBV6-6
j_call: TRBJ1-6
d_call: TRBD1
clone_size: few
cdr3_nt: TGTGCCAGCAGTGACTCGGGACAGGGGAATAATTCACCCCTCCACTTT
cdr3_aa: CASSDSGQGNNSPLHF

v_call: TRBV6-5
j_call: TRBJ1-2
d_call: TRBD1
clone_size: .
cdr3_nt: TGTGCCAGCAGAATGCCGGGACAGGGTTTTGGCTACACCTTC
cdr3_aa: CASRMPGQGFGYTF

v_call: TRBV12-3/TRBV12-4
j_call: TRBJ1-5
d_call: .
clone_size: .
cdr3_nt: TGTGCCAGCAGAAACGCGGGAAATCAGCCCCAGCATTTT
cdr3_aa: CASRNAGNQPQHF

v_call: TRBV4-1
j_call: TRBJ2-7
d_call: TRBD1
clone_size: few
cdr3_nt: TGCGCCAGCAGCCAAGTAGGGGGCCCATTCTACGAGCAGTACTTC
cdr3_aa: CASSQVGGPFYEQYF

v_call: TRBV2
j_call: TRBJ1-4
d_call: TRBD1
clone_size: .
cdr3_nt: TGTGCCAGTACAGGGGTTGAAAAACTGTTTTTT
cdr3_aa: CASTGVEKLFF

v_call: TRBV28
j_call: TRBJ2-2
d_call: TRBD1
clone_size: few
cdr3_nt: TGTGCCAGCAGTCCAGGACAGGTGGCCGGGGAGCTGTTTTTT
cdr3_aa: CASSPGQVAGELFF

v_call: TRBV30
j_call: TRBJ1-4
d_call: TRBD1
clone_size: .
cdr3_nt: TGTGCCTGGAGTGAGAACAGGGGTTCTAATGAAAAACTGTTTTTT
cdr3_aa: CAWSENRGSNEKLFF

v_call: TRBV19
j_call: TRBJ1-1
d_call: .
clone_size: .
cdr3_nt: TGTGCCAGTAGTATTTATGGAGACGCTGAAGCTTTCTTT
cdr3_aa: CASSIYGDAEAFF

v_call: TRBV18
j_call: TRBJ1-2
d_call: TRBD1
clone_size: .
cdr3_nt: TGTGCCAGCTCCCCGGGACAGGACAAAGCTAACTATGGCTACACCTTC
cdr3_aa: CASSPGQDKANYGYTF

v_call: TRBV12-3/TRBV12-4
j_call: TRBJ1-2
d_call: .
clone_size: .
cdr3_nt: TGTGCCAGCAGTTCGGGCAGGGTCTATGGCTACACCTTC
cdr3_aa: CASSSGRVYGYTF

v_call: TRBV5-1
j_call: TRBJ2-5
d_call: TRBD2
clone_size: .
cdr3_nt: TGCGCCAGCAGCGGGACTAGCTCGGAGACCCAGTACTTC
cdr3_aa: CASSGTSSETQYF

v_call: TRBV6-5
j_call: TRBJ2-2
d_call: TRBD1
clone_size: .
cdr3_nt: TGTGCCACATGGGACAGGGGGTTTAACACCGGGGAGCTGTTTTTT
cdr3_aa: CATWDRGFNTGELFF

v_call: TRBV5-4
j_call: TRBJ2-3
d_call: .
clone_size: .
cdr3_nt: TGTGCCAGCAGCTTGGATCTCGGGGAAACAGATACGCAGTATTTT
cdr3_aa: CASSLDLGETDTQYF

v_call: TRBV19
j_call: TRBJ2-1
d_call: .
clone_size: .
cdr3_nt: TGTGCCAGTAGTATAGGCGGGTCCTACAATGAGCAGTTCTTC
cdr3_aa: CASSIGGSYNEQFF

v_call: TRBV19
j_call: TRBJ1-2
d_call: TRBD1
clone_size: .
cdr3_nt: TGTGCCAGTAGTGATCAGGGACAGGCATTCTCCTATGGCTACACCTTC
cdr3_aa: CASSDQGQAFSYGYTF

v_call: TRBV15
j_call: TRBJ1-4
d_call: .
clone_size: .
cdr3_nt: TGTGCCACCAGCCCCGGAGGGAGCTTCTCAAATGAAAAACTGTTTTTT
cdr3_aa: CATSPGGSFSNEKLFF

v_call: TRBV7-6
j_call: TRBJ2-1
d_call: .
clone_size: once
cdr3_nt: TGTGCCAGCAGCTTAGCGCAGGGTCCAGGGGTCAATGAGCAGTTCTTC
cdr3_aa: CASSLAQGPGVNEQFF

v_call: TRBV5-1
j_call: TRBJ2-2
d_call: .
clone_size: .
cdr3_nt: TGCGCCAGCAGCTTGGACAGGCACGGGGAGCTGTTTTTT
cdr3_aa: CASSLDRHGELFF

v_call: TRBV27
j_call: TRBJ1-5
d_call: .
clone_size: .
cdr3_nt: TGTGCCAGCAGAAGGGGACACTCTAGCAATCAGCCCCAGCATTTT
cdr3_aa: CASRRGHSSNQPQHF

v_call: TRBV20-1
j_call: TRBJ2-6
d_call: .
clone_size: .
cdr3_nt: TGCAGTGCTAGTCCTCGAGACTCTGGGGCCAACGTCCTGACTTTC
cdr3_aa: CSASPRDSGANVLTF

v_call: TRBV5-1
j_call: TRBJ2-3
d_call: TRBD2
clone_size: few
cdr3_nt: TGCGCCAGCAGCTTCGGGGGGGAGGCAGATACGCAGTATTTT
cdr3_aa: CASSFGGEADTQYF

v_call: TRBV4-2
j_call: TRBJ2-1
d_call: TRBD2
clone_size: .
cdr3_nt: TGTGCCAGCAGCAAAGCGACTAGCGGGGGGGGTAATGAGCAGTTCTTC
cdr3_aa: CASSKATSGGGNEQFF

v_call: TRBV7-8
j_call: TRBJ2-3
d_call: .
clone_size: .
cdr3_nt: TGTGCCAGCAGCTTAGTAACCGCGGGCACAGATACGCAGTATTTT
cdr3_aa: CASSLVTAGTDTQYF

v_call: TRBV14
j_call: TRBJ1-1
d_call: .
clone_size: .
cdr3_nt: TGTGCCAGCAGCCAAGTTGGAGGGACTGAAGCTTTCTTT
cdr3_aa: CASSQVGGTEAFF

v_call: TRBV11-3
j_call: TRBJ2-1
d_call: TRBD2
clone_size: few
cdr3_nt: TGTGCCAGCAGCTTAGGTTTAGGAGCGGGAGGGGCCTACAATGAGCAGTTCTTC
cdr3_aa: CASSLGLGAGGAYNEQFF

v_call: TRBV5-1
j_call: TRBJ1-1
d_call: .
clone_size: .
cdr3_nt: TGCGCCAGCAGCTTGTGGGAGGGGTTGAACACTGAAGCTTTCTTT
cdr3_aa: CASSLWEGLNTEAFF

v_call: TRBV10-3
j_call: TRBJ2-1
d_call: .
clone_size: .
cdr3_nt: TGTGCCATCAGCCCTGGGCCTTCCTACAATGAGCAGTTCTTC
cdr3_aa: CAISPGPSYNEQFF

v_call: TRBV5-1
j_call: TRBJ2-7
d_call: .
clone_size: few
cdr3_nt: TGCGCCAGCAGCCAAGACCCGGTGACTACCTCCTACGAGCAGTACTTC
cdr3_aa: CASSQDPVTTSYEQYF

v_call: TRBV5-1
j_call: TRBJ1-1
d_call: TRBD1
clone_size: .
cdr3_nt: TGCGCCAGCAGCAGACAGGGGGCGAACACTGAAGCTTTCTTT
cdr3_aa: CASSRQGANTEAFF

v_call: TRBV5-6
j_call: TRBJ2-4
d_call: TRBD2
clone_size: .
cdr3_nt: TGTGCCAGCAGCTTGAAGACTAGCGGGAGGGGCATTCAGTACTTC
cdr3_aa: CASSLKTSGRGIQYF

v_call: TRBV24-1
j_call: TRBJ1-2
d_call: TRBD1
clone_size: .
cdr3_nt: TGTGCCACCAGTGACCCGGGACAGGGGGCGAGTGGCTACACCTTC
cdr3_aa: CATSDPGQGASGYTF

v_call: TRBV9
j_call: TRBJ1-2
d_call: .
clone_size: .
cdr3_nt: TGTGCCAGCAGCGTAGGTCTGGCTGGCTACACCTTC
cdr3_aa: CASSVGLAGYTF

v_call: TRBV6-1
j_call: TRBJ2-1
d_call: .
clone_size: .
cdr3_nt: TGTGCCAGCAGTCCCACGTGGGCCACCCAGTTCTTC
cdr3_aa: CASSPTWATQFF

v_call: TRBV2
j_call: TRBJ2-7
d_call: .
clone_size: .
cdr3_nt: TGTGCCAGCAGTGAAGCCTGGAGAACAGGGCCCGAGCAGTACTTC
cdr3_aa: CASSEAWRTGPEQYF

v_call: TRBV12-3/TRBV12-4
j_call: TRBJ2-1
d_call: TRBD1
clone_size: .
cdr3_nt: TGTGCCAGCAGTTTAGGACAGGGGCAGTTCTTC
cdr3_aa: CASSLGQGQFF

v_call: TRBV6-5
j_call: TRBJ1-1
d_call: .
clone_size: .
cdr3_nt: TGTGCCAGCAGTTACGAGGGTTCGGGCACTGAAGCTTTCTTT
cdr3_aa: CASSYEGSGTEAFF

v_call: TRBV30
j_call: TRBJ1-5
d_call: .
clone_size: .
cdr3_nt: TGTGCCTACGAACAGGGATTCAATCAGCCCCAGCATTTT
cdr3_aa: CAYEQGFNQPQHF

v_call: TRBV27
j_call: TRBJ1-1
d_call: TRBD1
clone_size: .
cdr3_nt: TGTGCCAGCAGCCATAACGGGGACAGGGGAAGCACTGAAGCTTTCTTT
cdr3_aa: CASSHNGDRGSTEAFF

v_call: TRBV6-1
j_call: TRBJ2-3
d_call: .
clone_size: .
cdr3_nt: TGTGCCAGCAGTGATTGGCAGGGGATAGGGACAGATACGCAGTATTTT
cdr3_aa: CASSDWQGIGTDTQYF

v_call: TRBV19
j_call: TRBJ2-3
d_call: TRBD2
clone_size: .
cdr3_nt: TGTGCCAGTACCAAAAACGGGAGGGGTCCTAGCACAGATACGCAGTATTTT
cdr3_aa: CASTKNGRGPSTDTQYF

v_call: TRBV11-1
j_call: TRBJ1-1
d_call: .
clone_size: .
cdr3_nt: TGTGCCAGCAGCTTTGTGGGGCAGAACACTGAAGCTTTCTTT
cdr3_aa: CASSFVGQNTEAFF